This TCR beta chain was documented in a study of blood T cell repertoires in COVID-19. This clone was detected only a few times. Only in-frame clones appear in the TCRdb table, and some are missing; sequencing was by immunoSEQ multiplex PCR. The sample shows more than 150,000 clones, 80% to 85% of them seen only once. The CDR3 contains 15 residues. CDR1 and CDR2 (germline): SGHRS, YFSETQ. The germline V and J ends were trimmed by 1 base and 1 base, with 11 bases remaining between them. The receptor was isolated from a woman aged 50 to 60 who had recovered from COVID-19. The chain uses TRBV5-1 and TRBJ1-1; the D is unclear. The sequencing input was PBMCs or T cells enriched from blood (not recorded which). The CDR3 region has the DNA TGCGCCAGCAGCTTGACCCCCGACTCGAACACTGAAGCTTTCTTT. The encoded protein is CASSLTPDSNTEAFF.